The entry below describes one TCR beta chain. Its antigen is not known. This sample was taken from a study of CD8 T cells in Susac syndrome. V lost 0 bases and J lost 10, with 17 bases in between. Germline V lookup: CDR1 SGHDT, CDR2 YYEEEE. This CDR3 comprises 15 residues. Whole-study findings and limits: The study conceded that its TCR sequencing and HLA analysis involved relatively few individuals.

Reverse transcription of roughly 0.5 to 1 ug RNA was performed with random hexamers. Amplification of the TCR beta CDR3 was carried out by immunoSEQ multiplex PCR, which spanned a total of 54 Vbeta and 13 Jbeta segments. TCRdb fed the immunoSEQ multiplex PCR reads into MiXCR, producing one record per CDR3 protein. This sample has around 280,000 distinct CDR3 sequences; under 95% occur once, and the top ten carry approximately 0.065%. Sequences were obtained from CD4+ T cells from PBMCs. The clonotype was recovered from a human donor with multiple sclerosis. This chain connects TRBV5-6 to TRBJ2-1; no clear D. In DNA form, the CDR3 reads TGTGCCAGCAGCTTGGTCGCTCCCTCTGTTAGCGAGCAGTTCTTC. This sequence encodes CASSLVAPSVSEQFF. Based on the CDR3 plus reference TRBV5-6 and TRBJ2-1, the full variable domain is DAGVTQSPTHLIKTRGQQVTLRCSPKSGHDTVSWYQQALGQGPQFIFQYYEEEERQRGNFPDRFSGHQFPNYSSELNVNALLLGDSALYLCASSLVAPSVSEQFFGPGTRLTVL.